This TCR beta chain was profiled in a study of shared clonotypes between healthy human individuals. Study results and limitations: Of the naive CD4 clonotypes, around 4.8% were shared across several donors.

The donors were adults (healthy and HIV-negative) with no recent acute infections or vaccinations. Splitting the CD4+ cells yielded a CD45RA+ naive subset and a CD45RA-negative memory subset. Germline V gene sequence: CDR1 GTSNPN, CDR2 SVGIG (reference sequence). V shed 5 bases and J shed 8 bases, with 9 bases lying between them. This CDR3 spans 11 amino acids. Method: immunoSEQ multiplex PCR; TCRdb's copy keeps in-frame clones and lacks some. The profile covers 2 million to 2.5 million clones, with just under 95% appearing a single time and 0.37% taken by the ten largest. Turning to this clone: Its target is not known.

This sequence joins TRBV30 and TRBJ1-4; D not certain. Material for sequencing was naive CD4+ T cells from PBMCs. This sample's subset: CD45RA+ positively selected. The sequence was collected from a man aged 18-30 years in good health. Some clones in this sample may be carry-over from other donors' samples. The CDR3 sequence is CAWGDLEKLFF. For the CDR3, the DNA is TGTGCCTGGGGGGATCTGGAAAAACTGTTTTTT.